This section outlines one TCR beta chain sequence together with its context. This sample is part of a study of blood T cell repertoires in COVID-19. Cohorts were determined from participant-reported clinical history. The CDR3 runs to 14 residues. With V trimmed by 2 bases and J by 4 bases, 5 bases remained unmatched. The V gene's germline CDR1 is MNHEY and CDR2 SMNVEV (reference sequence). The data were produced by immunoSEQ multiplex PCR, yet TCRdb's version contains in-frame clones alone and is incomplete. The table has around 290,000 clones, 85% to 90% seen once. This receptor was obtained from a woman aged 55-69 years in a cohort exposed to, infected with or recovered from COVID-19 (not recorded which). The V gene is TRBV27, the J gene TRBJ2-7, with TRBD2 identical over 7 bases. Sequencing used PBMCs or T cells enriched from blood (not recorded which). CDR3 sequence reads: CASSLRRGGYEQYF. The DNA for the CDR3 is TGTGCCAGCAGTTTACGTCGGGGAGGGTACGAGCAGTACTTC.